A selection of T cell receptor beta chains follows, all from one sample in a study of T cell repertoires in cytomegalovirus infection. Antigens of these TCRs are unknown. Via MiXCR, TCRdb re-called the reads, giving one row per CDR3 protein. Here the sample spans about half a million distinct CDR3 sequences, about 44% being singletons. Sequenced here: cultured PBMCs, sampled from culture after CMV antigen stimulation. The receptors shown here come from a human donor in good health (CMV status not recorded). Some clones in this sample may be carry-over from other donors' samples. The CDR3 runs from the conserved cysteine through the conserved F or W. The D gene is left open where the match is weak. Part of the rows lack a size; the others show once, few, many or a class for expanded clones.

v_gene	j_gene	abundance	d_gene	CDR3aa	CDR3nt
TRBV15	TRBJ1-1	once	.	CATSRVQGMNTEAFF	TGTGCCACCAGCAGAGTTCAGGGGATGAACACTGAAGCTTTCTTT
TRBV7-2	TRBJ1-4	few	TRBD1	CASSLAGTGDSLIEKLFF	TGTGCCAGCAGCTTAGCCGGGACAGGGGACTCTCTTATCGAAAAACTGTTTTTT
TRBV12-3/TRBV12-4	TRBJ2-5	.	.	CASSSPRDTLGPYQETQYF	TGTGCCAGCAGCTCGCCTCGGGACACCTTGGGGCCTTACCAAGAGACCCAGTACTTC
TRBV6-5	TRBJ2-6	.	.	CASSYQGVHSGANVLTF	TGTGCCAGCAGTTATCAGGGAGTTCACTCTGGGGCCAACGTCCTGACTTTC
TRBV12-3/TRBV12-4	TRBJ2-3	.	TRBD1	CASSDQGVSDTQYF	TGTGCCAGCAGTGACCAGGGGGTGTCGGATACGCAGTATTTT
TRBV6-1	TRBJ2-7	.	TRBD1	CASSVDRMYEQYF	TGTGCCAGCAGTGTGGACAGGATGTACGAGCAGTACTTC
TRBV27	TRBJ2-7	few	.	CASSLSTGSATYEQYF	TGTGCCAGCAGTTTATCGACCGGGAGCGCGACCTACGAGCAGTACTTC
TRBV28	TRBJ2-4	few	.	CASSPLGRGNIQYF	TGTGCCAGCAGTCCACTGGGCCGAGGAAACATTCAGTACTTC
TRBV28	TRBJ2-3	.	TRBD2	CASSLSGSISSTDTQYF	TGTGCCAGCAGCCTTAGCGGGTCGATATCTAGCACAGATACGCAGTATTTT
TRBV7-6	TRBJ1-1	.	.	CASKVGLGSEAFF	TGTGCCAGCAAGGTAGGACTGGGCAGTGAAGCTTTCTTT
TRBV6-6	TRBJ1-5	few	.	CASSYSSTGFNQPQHF	TGTGCCAGCAGTTACTCGAGTACAGGGTTCAATCAGCCCCAGCATTTT
TRBV24-1	TRBJ1-2	.	.	CATSDFRENYGYTF	TGTGCCACCAGTGATTTCCGGGAAAACTATGGCTACACCTTC
TRBV28	TRBJ2-5	few	TRBD2	CASSPTPLLAAKETQYF	TGTGCCAGCAGCCCAACCCCTTTACTAGCGGCCAAAGAGACCCAGTACTTC
TRBV5-1	TRBJ2-1	few	TRBD2	CASSAILAGAYNEQFF	TGCGCCAGCAGCGCCATCCTAGCGGGGGCTTACAATGAGCAGTTCTTC
TRBV7-2	TRBJ2-5	.	.	CASSFGSGLQETQYF	TGTGCCAGCAGCTTTGGAAGCGGGCTACAAGAGACCCAGTACTTC
TRBV4-3	TRBJ2-3	.	.	CASSQASSGLDTQYF	TGCGCCAGCAGCCAAGCGTCCAGCGGGTTAGATACGCAGTATTTT
TRBV25-1	TRBJ1-4	.	.	CASSGGPSSEKLFF	TGTGCCAGCAGTGGTGGACCCTCTTCGGAAAAACTGTTTTTT
TRBV11-2	TRBJ2-1	.	.	CASSLNRNEQFF	TGTGCCAGCAGCTTAAACCGAAATGAGCAGTTCTTC
TRBV5-5	TRBJ2-7	.	.	CASSQGVVYEQYF	TGTGCCAGCAGCCAGGGCGTTGTTTACGAGCAGTACTTC
TRBV7-2	TRBJ1-1	many	.	CASKSEAWTEAFF	TGTGCCAGCAAATCCGAGGCTTGGACTGAAGCTTTCTTT
TRBV7-2	TRBJ2-3	few	.	CASSSNYGDTQYF	TGTGCCAGCAGCTCCAACTACGGGGATACGCAGTATTTT
TRBV4-1	TRBJ1-6	.	.	CASSQVLDAYNSPLHF	TGCGCCAGCAGCCAAGTTTTGGACGCCTATAATTCACCCCTCCACTTT
TRBV5-4	TRBJ2-1	.	.	CASSLARAGSLEQFF	TGTGCCAGCAGCTTGGCCCGGGCAGGCTCGCTTGAGCAGTTCTTC
TRBV6-6	TRBJ2-1	few	.	CASSYVAGPFNEQFF	TGTGCCAGCAGTTACGTTGCGGGACCTTTCAATGAGCAGTTCTTC
TRBV7-9	TRBJ2-7	few	.	CASSSGGASVEQYF	TGTGCCAGCAGCTCAGGAGGGGCTAGTGTCGAGCAGTACTTC
TRBV7-6	TRBJ2-5	few	.	CASSVNRWGMAAETQYF	TGTGCCAGCAGCGTTAACCGTTGGGGAATGGCAGCGGAGACCCAGTACTTC
TRBV27	TRBJ2-6	.	.	CASSFGSSGANVLTF	TGTGCCAGCAGTTTCGGGAGTTCAGGGGCCAACGTCCTGACTTTC
TRBV7-2	TRBJ2-3	many	.	CASSLFGADTQYF	TGTGCCAGCAGCTTATTCGGCGCAGATACGCAGTATTTT
TRBV27	TRBJ2-1	few	TRBD1	CASSLRTGGYEQFF	TGTGCCAGCAGTTTGCGGACAGGGGGGTATGAGCAGTTCTTC
TRBV10-3	TRBJ1-5	.	.	CAISEGSGSSNQPQHF	TGTGCCATCAGTGAGGGGTCGGGCAGCAGCAATCAGCCCCAGCATTTT
TRBV28	TRBJ1-1	.	.	CASSAPGKAEAFF	TGTGCCAGCAGTGCCCCCGGTAAGGCTGAAGCTTTCTTT
TRBV18	TRBJ2-1	.	.	CASSSTGTHTNNEQFF	TGTGCCAGCTCATCTACCGGGACTCACACCAACAATGAGCAGTTCTTC
TRBV7-9	TRBJ1-1	.	.	CASSPRRDKGAFF	TGTGCCAGCAGCCCCCGAAGGGACAAGGGAGCTTTCTTT
TRBV20-1	TRBJ2-7	.	.	CSARDPQRAHEQYF	TGCAGTGCTAGAGACCCCCAGCGTGCGCACGAGCAGTACTTC
TRBV7-2	TRBJ2-3	.	TRBD2	CAVNKGLAGDTQYF	TGTGCCGTAAATAAAGGATTAGCGGGAGATACGCAGTATTTT
TRBV7-2	TRBJ2-1	.	TRBD2	CASSRTSGTENEQFF	TGTGCCAGCAGCCGGACTAGCGGGACAGAAAATGAGCAGTTCTTC
TRBV7-9	TRBJ1-1	.	.	CASSSYTGGAEAFF	TGTGCCAGCAGCTCATACACCGGGGGGGCTGAAGCTTTCTTT
TRBV10-3	TRBJ2-7	.	.	CAIIGSYEQYF	TGTGCCATCATCGGCTCCTACGAGCAGTACTTC
TRBV6-8	TRBJ1-1	once	.	CASSRRGFGVDTEAFF	TGTGCCAGCAGTCGCCGGGGGTTCGGGGTTGACACTGAAGCTTTCTTT
TRBV12-3/TRBV12-4	TRBJ2-7	few	TRBD1	CASSLSGQGANEQYF	TGTGCCAGCAGTTTGTCCGGACAGGGGGCGAACGAGCAGTACTTC
TRBV7-6	TRBJ2-1	few	.	CASSLASSNEQFF	TGTGCCAGCAGCTTAGCCAGCAGCAATGAGCAGTTCTTC